This T cell receptor beta chain was identified in a study of blood T cell repertoires in COVID-19. Authors' methods: How many nucleated cells were present was estimated from reference gene primer amplification. Only in-frame clones appear in the TCRdb table, and some are missing; sequencing was by immunoSEQ multiplex PCR. The V and J calls and clone size were taken over from that table, and D and trimming were inferred from the DNA. The sample gives about 330,000 clones, approximately 88% of which show up once; approximately 6.5% is in the top ten. This sequence was found in a man aged 18 to 30 who had recovered from COVID-19. Sequenced: peripheral blood.

CDR3 in amino acids: CASSEGTEQFF. CDR3 DNA sequence: TGTGCCAGCTCCGAGGGTACTGAGCAGTTCTTC. The chain has TRBV9 and TRBJ2-1; D is possibly TRBD2 (5 bases). The V gene's germline CDR1 is SGDLS and CDR2 YYNGEE. This CDR3 spans 11 amino acids. Deletions cut 7 bases from V and 9 bases from J, with 11 bases between.